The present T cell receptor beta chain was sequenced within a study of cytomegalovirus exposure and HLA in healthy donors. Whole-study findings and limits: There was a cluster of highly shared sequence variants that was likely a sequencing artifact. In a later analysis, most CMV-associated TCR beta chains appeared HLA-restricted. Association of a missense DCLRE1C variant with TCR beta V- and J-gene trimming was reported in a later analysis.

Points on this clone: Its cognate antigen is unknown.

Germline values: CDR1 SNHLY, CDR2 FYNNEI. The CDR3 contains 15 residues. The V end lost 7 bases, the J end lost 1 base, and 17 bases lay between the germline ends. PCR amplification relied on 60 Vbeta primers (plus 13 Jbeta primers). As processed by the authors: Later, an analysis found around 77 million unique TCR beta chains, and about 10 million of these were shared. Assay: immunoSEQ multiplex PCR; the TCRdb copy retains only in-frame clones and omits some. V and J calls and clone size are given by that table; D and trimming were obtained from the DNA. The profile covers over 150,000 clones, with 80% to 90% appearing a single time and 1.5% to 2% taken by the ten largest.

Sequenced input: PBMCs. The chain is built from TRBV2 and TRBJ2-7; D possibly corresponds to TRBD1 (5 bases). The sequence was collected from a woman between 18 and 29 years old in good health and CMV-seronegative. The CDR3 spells CASKIEQGGSYEQYF. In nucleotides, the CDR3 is TGTGCCAGCAAGATAGAGCAGGGCGGATCCTACGAGCAGTACTTC.